This TCR beta chain was documented in a study of T cell repertoires in cytomegalovirus infection. General study findings and limits: Using cumulative public TCR beta family frequency, the authors identified those who carried CMV together with the relevant HLA.

In TCRdb, the reads were re-called with MiXCR into one record per CDR3 protein. There are approximately 990,000 distinct CDR3 sequences in the sample; about 33% occur only once, and 13% lies in the top ten. About this clonotype itself: Its cognate antigen is unknown.

Between the trimmed V and J ends, which lost 8 bases and 2 bases, there was a span of 15 bases. The CDR3 consists of 14 residues. Germline CDR1 reads SGHVT; CDR2 reads SQSDAQ. The clonotype comes from a human donor in good health (CMV status not recorded). Some clones in this sample may be carry-over from other donors' samples. The V gene is TRBV7-4, the J gene TRBJ1-2; D uncertain. The sequences come from cultured CD8+ T cells from PBMCs, collected from culture after CMV antigen stimulation. The CDR3 loop reads CASDSTRWNYGYTF. The CDR3 bases are TGTGCCAGCGACTCGACTAGGTGGAACTATGGCTACACCTTC. Complete variable domain (other parts from reference TRBV7-4 and TRBJ1-2): GAGVSQSPRYKVAKRGRDVALRCDSISGHVTLYWYRQTLGQGSEVLTYSQSDAQRDKSGRPSGRFSAERPERSVSTLKIQRTEQGDSAVYLCASDSTRWNYGYTFGSGTRLTVV.